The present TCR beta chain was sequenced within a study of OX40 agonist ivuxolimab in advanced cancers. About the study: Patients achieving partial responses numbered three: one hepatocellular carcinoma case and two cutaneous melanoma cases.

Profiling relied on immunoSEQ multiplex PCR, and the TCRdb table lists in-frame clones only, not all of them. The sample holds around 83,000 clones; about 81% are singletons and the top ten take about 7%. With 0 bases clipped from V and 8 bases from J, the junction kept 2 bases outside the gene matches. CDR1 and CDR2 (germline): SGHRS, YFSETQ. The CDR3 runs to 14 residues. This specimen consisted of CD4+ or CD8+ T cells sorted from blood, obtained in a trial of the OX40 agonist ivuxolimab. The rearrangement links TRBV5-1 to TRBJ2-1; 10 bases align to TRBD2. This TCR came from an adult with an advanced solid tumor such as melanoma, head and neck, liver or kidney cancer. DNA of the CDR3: TGCGCCAGCAGCTTGGCTAGCGGGAGCTATGAGCAGTTCTTC. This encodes CASSLASGSYEQFF.